This T cell receptor beta chain was profiled in a study of post-analysis software for immune sequencing data (dated by TCRdb to about 2015). Turning to the overall study: Recorded disease courses included relapsing-remitting, secondary progressive and progressive-relapsing multiple sclerosis, with some patients lacking subtype annotation. The patient repertoires were set against eleven to twelve previously published healthy control repertoires from donors whose ages ranged from 6 to 25 years. A subset of samples was prepared in parallel using single-end sample barcoding, then pooled and co-amplified after Illumina adapter ligation.

The receptor library was made with PCR. Reads for this sample came from an Illumina HiSeq 2500. To reduce PCR and sequencing biases, unique molecular identifiers were built into the TCR beta cDNA libraries. Approximately 500,000 cDNA molecules were obtained for every 1 to 10 million input T cells, so each molecule roughly corresponded to one T cell. The patient libraries were prepared and sequenced using the same protocol as the earlier healthy control dataset. Samples belonging to the same batch were prepared together, multiplexed and sequenced on a shared HiSeq lane. The original pipeline was this. Raw barcoded reads were processed with MIGEC, discarding single-read molecular identifier groups before consensus assembly and CDR3 extraction. Clonotype tables were post-analysed with VDJtools, normalizing diversity by down-sampling all datasets to the smallest sample size. In repertoire overlap clustering, CDR3 amino acid sequences, but not nucleotide sequences, were matched to correct batch-related cross-sample contamination. TCRdb handled the public reads itself, with Q25 trimming in fastp and clone calling in MiXCR, and kept productive beta chains. For every CDR3 protein sequence, its rows merge into one entry that carries the most common genes and DNA. These V and J calls are TCRdb output, not the study's own analysis. The sample profile shows about 500,000 distinct CDR3 sequences; roughly 46% of them were found once. The ten largest clones take up roughly 12% of the sample.

Of note for this clonotype: Which antigen it targets is not known. Base qualities are missing; no much larger clone stands one base away.

Taken from cysteine to phenylalanine, the CDR3 has 17 residues. The read is trimmed to its CDR3 DNA, 51 bases read in frame from base 1. From V the trimming removes 1 base and from J it removes 3 bases, while the gene matches leave 6 bases of the junction unaccounted for. The germline V gene specifies KGHSH as CDR1 and LQKENI as CDR2. The investigation overall reported the following: When samples were clustered directly using the F measure, samples prepared in the same batch co-clustered strongly, which prompted a batch-effect correction. Patients showed significantly higher frequencies than controls for five TRBV segments, among them TRBV5-6, TRBV5-1 and TRBV20-1. Normalized Chao1 diversity was significantly lower in multiple sclerosis patients than controls, suggesting substantial peripheral T-cell clonal expansion. The multiple sclerosis patient group was slightly younger than the control group.

To demonstrate the VDJtools post-analysis software, TCR beta repertoires were profiled from the peripheral blood of 13 young patients with multiple sclerosis. The multiple sclerosis patients were children and adolescents ranging in age from roughly 6 to 15 years. Sample: blood. Recombination joined TRBV18 with TRBJ2-1; 10 bases in the junction line up with TRBD1. The receptor was derived from a girl aged 10-17 years with multiple sclerosis. Here the CDR3 is given as CASSPLGTGEYYNEQFF. The nucleotides are TGTGCCAGCTCACCACTTGGGACAGGGGAATACTACAATGAGCAGTTCTTC.